This TCR beta chain was found in a study of control samples from healthy donors and cancer patients. This clone occurred once. Germline values: CDR1 MDHEN, CDR2 SYDVKM. The V segment lost 2 bases and the J segment 7 bases; nucleotides outside the gene matches: 8. The CDR3 is 15 amino acids. The repertoire was sequenced with immunoSEQ multiplex PCR; TCRdb's copy has only in-frame clones and lacks some. The sample shows just under 75,000 clones, more than 75% of them seen only once. The chain uses TRBV28 and TRBJ2-7; 10 bases agree with TRBD1. This receptor was taken from a woman in her forties or fifties in good health. Material for sequencing was blood. The CDR3 DNA is TGTGCCAGCAGTTTACTGGATGGGACAGGGGTAGAGCAGTACTTC. This translates into CASSLLDGTGVEQYF.